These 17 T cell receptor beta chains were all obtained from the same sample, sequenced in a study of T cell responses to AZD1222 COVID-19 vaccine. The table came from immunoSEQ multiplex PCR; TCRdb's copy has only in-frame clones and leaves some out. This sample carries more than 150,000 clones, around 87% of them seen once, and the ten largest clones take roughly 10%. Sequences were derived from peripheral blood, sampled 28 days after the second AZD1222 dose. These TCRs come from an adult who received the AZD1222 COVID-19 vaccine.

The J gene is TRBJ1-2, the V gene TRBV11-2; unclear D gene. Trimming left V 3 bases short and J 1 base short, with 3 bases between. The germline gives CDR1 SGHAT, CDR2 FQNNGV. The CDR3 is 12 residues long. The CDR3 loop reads CASSLNNYGYTF. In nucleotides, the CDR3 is TGTGCCAGCAGCTTGAATAACTATGGCTACACCTTC.

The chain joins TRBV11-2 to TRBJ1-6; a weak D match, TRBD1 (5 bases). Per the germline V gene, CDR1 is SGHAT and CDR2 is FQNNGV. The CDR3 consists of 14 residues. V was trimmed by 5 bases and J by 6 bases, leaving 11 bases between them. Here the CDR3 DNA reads TGTGCCAGCAGCAACCGGGACCTTAATTCACCCCTCCACTTT. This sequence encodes CASSNRDLNSPLHF.

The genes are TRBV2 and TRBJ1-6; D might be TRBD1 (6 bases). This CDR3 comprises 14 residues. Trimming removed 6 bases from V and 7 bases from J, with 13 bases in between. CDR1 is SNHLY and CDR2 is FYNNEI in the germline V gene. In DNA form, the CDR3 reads TGTGCCAGCAGCGTGGACAGCATCAATTCACCCCTCCACTTT. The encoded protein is CASSVDSINSPLHF. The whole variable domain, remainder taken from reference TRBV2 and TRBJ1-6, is EPEVTQTPSHQVTQMGQEVILRCVPISNHLYFYWYRQILGQKVEFLVSFYNNEISEKSEIFDDQFSVERPDGSNFTLKIRSTKLEDSAMYFCASSVDSINSPLHFGNGTRLTVT.

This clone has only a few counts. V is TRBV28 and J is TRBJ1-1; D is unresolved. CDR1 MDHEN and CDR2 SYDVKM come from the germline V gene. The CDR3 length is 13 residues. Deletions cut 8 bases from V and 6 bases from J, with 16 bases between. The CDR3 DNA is TGTGCCAGCTCAGTTTTGGGGTTACCTGAAGCTTTCTTT. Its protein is CASSVLGLPEAFF. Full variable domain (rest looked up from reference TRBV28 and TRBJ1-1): DVKVTQSSRYLVKRTGEKVFLECVQDMDHENMFWYRQDPGLGLRLIYFSYDVKMKEKGDIPEGYSVSREKKERFSLILESASTNQTSMYLCASSVLGLPEAFFGQGTRLTVV.

The CDR3 sequence: CSASSSGNEKLFF. The CDR3 nucleotides are TGCAGTGCTAGTTCCTCAGGGAATGAAAAACTGTTTTTT. V usage is TRBV20-1 and J usage is TRBJ1-4; possible D gene TRBD1, 5 bases. V lost 3 bases and J 5 bases, leaving 10 bases between the germline ends. This CDR3 is built from 13 residues. Germline CDR1 and CDR2: DFQATT and SNEGSKA (reference sequence).

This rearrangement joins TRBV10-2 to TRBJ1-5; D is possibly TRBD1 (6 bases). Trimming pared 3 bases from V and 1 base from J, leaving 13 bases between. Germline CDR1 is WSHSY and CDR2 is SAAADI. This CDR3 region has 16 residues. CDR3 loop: CASSDSIRGSNQPQHF. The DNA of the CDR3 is TGCGCCAGCAGTGACTCTATCAGGGGCAGCAATCAGCCCCAGCATTTT.

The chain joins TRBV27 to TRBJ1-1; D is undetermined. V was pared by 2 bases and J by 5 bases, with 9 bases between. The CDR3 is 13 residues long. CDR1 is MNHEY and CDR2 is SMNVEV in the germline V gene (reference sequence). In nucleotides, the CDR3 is TGTGCCAGCAGTTTAAGGGCTGGAACTGAAGCTTTCTTT. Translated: CASSLRAGTEAFF.

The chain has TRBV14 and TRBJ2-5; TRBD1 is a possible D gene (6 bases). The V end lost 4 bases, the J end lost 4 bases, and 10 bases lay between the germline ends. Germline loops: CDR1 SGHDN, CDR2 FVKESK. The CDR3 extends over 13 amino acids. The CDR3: CASSRVTGETQYF. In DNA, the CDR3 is TGTGCCAGCAGCCGAGTGACAGGAGAGACCCAGTACTTC.

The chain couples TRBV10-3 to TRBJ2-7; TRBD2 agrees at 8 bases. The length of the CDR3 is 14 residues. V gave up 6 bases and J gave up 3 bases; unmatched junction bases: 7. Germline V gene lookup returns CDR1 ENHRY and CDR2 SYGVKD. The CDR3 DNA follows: TGTGCCATCAGATCGGGAGGGCCTGTCTACGAGCAGTACTTC. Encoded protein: CAIRSGGPVYEQYF.

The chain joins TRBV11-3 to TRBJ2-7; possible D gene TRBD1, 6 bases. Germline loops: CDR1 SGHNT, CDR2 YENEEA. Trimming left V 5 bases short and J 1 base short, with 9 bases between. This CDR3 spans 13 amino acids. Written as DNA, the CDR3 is TGTGCCAGCAGCCCAGGGGAATCCTACGAGCAGTACTTC. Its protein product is CASSPGESYEQYF.

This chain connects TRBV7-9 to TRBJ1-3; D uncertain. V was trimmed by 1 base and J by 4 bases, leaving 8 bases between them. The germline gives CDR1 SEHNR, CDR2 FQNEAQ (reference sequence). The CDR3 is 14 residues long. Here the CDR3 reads CASSLGLGGNTIYF. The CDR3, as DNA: TGTGCCAGCAGCTTAGGATTGGGGGGAAACACCATATATTTT.

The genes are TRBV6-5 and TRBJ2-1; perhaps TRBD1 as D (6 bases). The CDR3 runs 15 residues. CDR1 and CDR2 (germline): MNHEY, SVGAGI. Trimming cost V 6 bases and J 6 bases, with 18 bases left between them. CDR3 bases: TGTGCCAGCAGCCCCTTAGGGGGTGCGCGCAATGAGCAGTTCTTC. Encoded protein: CASSPLGGARNEQFF.

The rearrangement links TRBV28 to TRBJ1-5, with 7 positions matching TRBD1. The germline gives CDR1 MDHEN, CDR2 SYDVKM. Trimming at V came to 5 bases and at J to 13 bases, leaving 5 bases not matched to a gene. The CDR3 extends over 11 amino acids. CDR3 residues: CASSPTTGQHF. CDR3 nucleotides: TGTGCCAGCAGTCCAACGACAGGGCAGCATTTT.

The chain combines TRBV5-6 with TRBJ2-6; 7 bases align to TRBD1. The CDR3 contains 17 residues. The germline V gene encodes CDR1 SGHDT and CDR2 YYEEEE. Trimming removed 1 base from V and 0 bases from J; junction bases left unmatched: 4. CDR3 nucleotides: TGTGCCAGCAGCTTGAGGACAGGTAGCTCTGGGGCCAACGTCCTGACTTTC. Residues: CASSLRTGSSGANVLTF.

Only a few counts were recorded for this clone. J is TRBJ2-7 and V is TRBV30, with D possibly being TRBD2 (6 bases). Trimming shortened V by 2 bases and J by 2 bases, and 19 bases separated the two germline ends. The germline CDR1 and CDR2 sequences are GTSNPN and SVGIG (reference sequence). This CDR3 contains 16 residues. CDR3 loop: CAWSYGIRRETYEQYF. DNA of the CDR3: TGTGCCTGGAGTTATGGGATCCGGCGGGAAACCTACGAGCAGTACTTC.

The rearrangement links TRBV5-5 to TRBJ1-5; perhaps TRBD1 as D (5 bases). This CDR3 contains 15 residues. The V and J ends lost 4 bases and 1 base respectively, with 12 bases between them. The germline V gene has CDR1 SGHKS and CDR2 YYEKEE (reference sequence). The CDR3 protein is CASSEWGGSNQPQHF. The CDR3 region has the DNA TGTGCCAGCAGCGAGTGGGGCGGGAGCAATCAGCCCCAGCATTTT. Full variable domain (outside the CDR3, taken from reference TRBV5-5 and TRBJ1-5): DAGVTQSPTHLIKTRGQQVTLRCSPISGHKSVSWYQQVLGQGPQFIFQYYEKEERGRGNFPDRFSARQFPNYSSELNVNALLLGDSALYLCASSEWGGSNQPQHFGDGTRLSIL.

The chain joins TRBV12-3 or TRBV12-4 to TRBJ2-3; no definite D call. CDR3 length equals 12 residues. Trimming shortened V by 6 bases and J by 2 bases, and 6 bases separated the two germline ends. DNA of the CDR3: TGTGCCAGCAGCCGGATCACAGATACGCAGTATTTT. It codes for CASSRITDTQYF.